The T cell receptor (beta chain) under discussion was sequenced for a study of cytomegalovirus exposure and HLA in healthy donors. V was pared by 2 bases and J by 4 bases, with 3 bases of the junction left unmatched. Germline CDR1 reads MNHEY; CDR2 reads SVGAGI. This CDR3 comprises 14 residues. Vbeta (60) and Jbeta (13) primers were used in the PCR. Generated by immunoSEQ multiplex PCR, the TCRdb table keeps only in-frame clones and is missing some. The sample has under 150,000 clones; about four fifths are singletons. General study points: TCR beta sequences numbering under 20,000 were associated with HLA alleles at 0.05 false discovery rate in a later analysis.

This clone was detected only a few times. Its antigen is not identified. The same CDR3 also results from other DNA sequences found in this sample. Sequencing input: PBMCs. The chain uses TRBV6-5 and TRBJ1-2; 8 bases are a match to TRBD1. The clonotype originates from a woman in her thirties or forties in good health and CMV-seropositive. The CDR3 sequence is CASSYGQGGYGYTF. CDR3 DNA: TGTGCCAGCAGTTACGGACAGGGCGGCTATGGCTACACCTTC.